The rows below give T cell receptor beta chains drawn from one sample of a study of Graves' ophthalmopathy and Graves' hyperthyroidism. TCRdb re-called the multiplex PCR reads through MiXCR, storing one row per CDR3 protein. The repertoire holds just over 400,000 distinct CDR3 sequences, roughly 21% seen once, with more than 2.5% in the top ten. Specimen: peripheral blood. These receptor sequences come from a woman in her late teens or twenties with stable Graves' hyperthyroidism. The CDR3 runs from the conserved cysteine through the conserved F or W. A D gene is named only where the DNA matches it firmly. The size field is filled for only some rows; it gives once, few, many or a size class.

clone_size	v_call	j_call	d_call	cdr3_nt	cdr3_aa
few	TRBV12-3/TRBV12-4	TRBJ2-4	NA	TGTGCCAGCAGTTTCGACAATTCGGACATTAAGTACTTC	CASSFDNSDIKYF
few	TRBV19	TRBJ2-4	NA	TGTGCCAGTAGTATTAGAGGTCCATCTGAGAACATTCAGTACTTC	CASSIRGPSENIQYF
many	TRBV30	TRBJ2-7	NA	TGTGCCTGGAGTCCAGGTGTCGAGCAGTACTTC	CAWSPGVEQYF
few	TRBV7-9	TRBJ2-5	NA	TGTGCCAGCAGCTCTTACCAGCGAGAGACCCAGTACTTC	CASSSYQRETQYF
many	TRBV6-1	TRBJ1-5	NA	TGTGCCAGCAGTGAAGCGCGTGATCAGCCCCAGCATTTT	CASSEARDQPQHF
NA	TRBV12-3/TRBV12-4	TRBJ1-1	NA	TGTGCCAGCGCTTACCCCCCAGGGGACACTGAAGCTTTCTTT	CASAYPPGDTEAFF
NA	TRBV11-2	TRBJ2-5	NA	TGTGCCAGCAGCTTAGGGGGGGGGCCTTCGGGACTCGAAGAGACCCAGTACTTC	CASSLGGGPSGLEETQYF
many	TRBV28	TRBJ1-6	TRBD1	TGTGCCAGCAGTGAGGACAGGGGCTCCTATAATTCACCCCTCCACTTT	CASSEDRGSYNSPLHF
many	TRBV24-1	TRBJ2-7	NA	TGTGCCACCAGTGAGAGGGGCCATCAACATTACGAGCAGTACTTC	CATSERGHQHYEQYF
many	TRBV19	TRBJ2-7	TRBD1	TGTGCCAGTAGTATAGGGCCAGGGGGCTACGAGCAGTACTTC	CASSIGPGGYEQYF
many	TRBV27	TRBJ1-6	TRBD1	TGTGCCAGCAGCTCAGGGGGGTTTTGGGGAGAGTCCTATAATTCACCCCTCCACTTT	CASSSGGFWGESYNSPLHF